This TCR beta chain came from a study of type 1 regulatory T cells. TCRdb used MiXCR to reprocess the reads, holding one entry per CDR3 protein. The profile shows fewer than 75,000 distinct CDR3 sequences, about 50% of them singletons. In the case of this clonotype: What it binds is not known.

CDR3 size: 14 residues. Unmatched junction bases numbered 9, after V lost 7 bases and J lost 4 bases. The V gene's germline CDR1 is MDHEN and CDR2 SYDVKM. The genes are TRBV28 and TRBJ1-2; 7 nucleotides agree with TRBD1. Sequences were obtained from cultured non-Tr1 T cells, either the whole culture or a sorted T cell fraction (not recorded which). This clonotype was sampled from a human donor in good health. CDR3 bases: TGTGCCAGCACTGGGACAGCCGGGTTCTATGGCTACACCTTC. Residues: CASTGTAGFYGYTF.